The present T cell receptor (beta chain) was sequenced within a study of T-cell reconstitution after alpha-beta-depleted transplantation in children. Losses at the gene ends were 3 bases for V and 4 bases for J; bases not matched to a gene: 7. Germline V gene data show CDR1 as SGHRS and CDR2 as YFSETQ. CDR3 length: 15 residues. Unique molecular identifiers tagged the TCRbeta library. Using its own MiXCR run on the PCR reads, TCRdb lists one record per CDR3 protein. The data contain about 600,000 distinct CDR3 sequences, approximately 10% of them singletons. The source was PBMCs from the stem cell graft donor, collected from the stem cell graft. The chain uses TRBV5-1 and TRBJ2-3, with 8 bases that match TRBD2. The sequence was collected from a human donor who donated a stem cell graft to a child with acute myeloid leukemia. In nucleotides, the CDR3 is TGCGCCAGCAGCTCCGACGGGAGGGGGTCAGATACGCAGTATTTT. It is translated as CASSSDGRGSDTQYF.